This TCR beta chain stems from a study of chemoradiotherapy in HPV16-positive cancers. About the study: A couple of HPV16-positive patients' cells yielded candidate HPV-specific clones and common motifs.

TCRdb's table, derived via immunoSEQ multiplex PCR, lists solely in-frame clones and lacks some. The table includes 8,000 to 9,000 clones, approximately 79% detected once. Germline V gene lookup returns CDR1 LNHDA and CDR2 SQIVND (reference sequence). This CDR3 spans 21 amino acids. With 3 bases clipped from V and 0 bases from J, the junction kept 20 bases outside the gene matches. This material was collected from a patient who underwent chemoradiotherapy. V and J are TRBV19 and TRBJ2-4; 7 nucleotides agree with TRBD1. This receptor was identified in a human donor with HPV-associated anogenital cancer. The CDR3: CASSMTFRGTVLVLAKNIQYF. The CDR3 nucleotides are TGTGCCAGTAGTATGACGTTCAGGGGGACAGTGCTGGTTTTAGCCAAAAACATTCAGTACTTC. The whole variable domain, remainder taken from reference TRBV19 and TRBJ2-4, is DGGITQSPKYLFRKEGQNVTLSCEQNLNHDAMYWYRQDPGQGLRLIYYSQIVNDFQKGDIAEGYSVSREKKESFPLTVTSAQKNPTAFYLCASSMTFRGTVLVLAKNIQYFGAGTRLSVL.